Shown below are 28 T cell receptor beta chains from a single sample sequenced in a study of blood T cell repertoires in COVID-19. TCRdb's copy holds only in-frame clones and misses some; the assay was immunoSEQ multiplex PCR. The table shows nearly 95,000 clones, with roughly 86% occurring only once. What was sequenced was peripheral blood. These receptors originate from a human donor with acute or convalescent COVID-19. The donor label of this sample is uncertain.

This chain joins TRBV24-1 and TRBJ2-1; D unresolved. The CDR3 contains 14 residues. The germline V gene encodes CDR1 KGHDR and CDR2 SFDVKD. V was trimmed by 8 bases and J by 3 bases, leaving 13 bases between them. CDR3 nucleotides: TGTGCCACCAACTCCGGCAGGCACTACAATGAGCAGTTCTTC. It yields the protein CATNSGRHYNEQFF.

This clone has just a few counts. The rearrangement uses TRBV15 and TRBJ2-3; TRBD2 aligns across 10 bases. Trimming cost V 0 bases and J 6 bases; bases outside gene matches: 6. This CDR3 is built from 16 residues. The germline V gene has CDR1 LNHNV and CDR2 YYDKDF (reference sequence). CDR3: CATSRDPSGGGDTQYF. For the CDR3, the DNA is TGTGCCACCAGCAGAGACCCTAGCGGGGGAGGGGATACGCAGTATTTT.

This clone occurred once. The rearrangement uses TRBV11-3 and TRBJ1-1; TRBD1 matches 8 bases. Germline V gene data show CDR1 as SGHNT and CDR2 as YENEEA. The V and J ends lost 4 bases and 11 bases, in that order; junction bases with no gene match: 6. This CDR3 has 12 residues. This chain's CDR3 is CASSSRRQGAFF. The DNA for the CDR3 is TGTGCCAGCAGCTCCCGGAGACAGGGGGCTTTCTTT. Complete variable domain (other parts from reference TRBV11-3 and TRBJ1-1): EAGVVQSPRYKIIEKKQPVAFWCNPISGHNTLYWYLQNLGQGPELLIRYENEEAVDDSQLPKDRFSAERLKGVDSTLKIQPAELGDSAVYLCASSSRRQGAFFGQGTRLTVV.

Remarks on this clone: The same CDR3 also results from other DNA sequences found in this sample. The CDR3 loop is CASSLAGGSYNEQFF. The DNA for the CDR3 is TGTGCCAGCAGCCTAGCGGGGGGGTCCTACAATGAGCAGTTCTTC. The chain carries TRBV28 and TRBJ2-1, with TRBD2 matching over 12 bases. Germline CDR1 is MDHEN and CDR2 is SYDVKM. CDR3 size: 15 residues. V lost 6 bases, J lost 1 base, and 1 base stayed unmatched.

The chain couples TRBV7-2 to TRBJ2-3; D is ambiguous. This CDR3 has 16 amino acids. Trimming shortened V by 4 bases and J by 1 base, and 15 bases separated the two germline ends. CDR1 SGHTA and CDR2 FQGNSA come from the germline V gene. CDR3 nucleotides: TGTGCCAGCAGCTGGTACACAGAACAAGGCACAGATACGCAGTATTTT. Its translation is CASSWYTEQGTDTQYF.

This clone was detected only a few times. This chain connects TRBV20-1 to TRBJ1-2; possibly TRBD1 for D (5 bases). This CDR3 comprises 13 residues. V lost 3 bases and J lost 7, with 15 bases in between. Germline V CDR1 and CDR2: DFQATT, SNEGSKA (reference sequence). In nucleotides, the CDR3 is TGCAGTGCTAGTTTCAATTCGGGACTTGGCTACACCTTC. It is translated as CSASFNSGLGYTF.

This rearrangement joins TRBV28 to TRBJ1-2; TRBD1 aligns across 8 bases. The CDR3 loop spans 14 amino acids. Germline CDR1 reads MDHEN; CDR2 reads SYDVKM. J gave up 7 bases and V 7 bases, and 11 bases lay outside the gene matches. The CDR3 here is CASTRGGQVSGYTF. The CDR3 DNA is TGTGCCAGCACCAGGGGGGGACAGGTCTCTGGCTACACCTTC.

This chain links TRBV2 with TRBJ1-1; no firm D call. V lost 3 bases and J 3 bases, leaving 11 bases between the germline ends. Germline CDR1 reads SNHLY; CDR2 reads FYNNEI. The CDR3 is 14 residues long. In DNA form, the CDR3 reads TGTGCCAGCAGTGACGGTCGGGGTGACACTGAAGCTTTCTTT. Protein: CASSDGRGDTEAFF.

The chain has TRBV15 and TRBJ2-7, with a tentative D call TRBD2 (6 bases). The germline V and J ends were trimmed by 3 bases and 0 bases, with 12 bases remaining between them. Germline assignment: CDR1 LNHNV and CDR2 YYDKDF (reference sequence). The CDR3 runs 15 residues. The CDR3 DNA sequence: TGTGCCACCAGCAGGGGTCACGGGAGCTCCTACGAGCAGTACTTC. Encoded protein: CATSRGHGSSYEQYF.

The rearrangement links TRBV7-3 to TRBJ2-3; the D gene is possibly TRBD1 (5 bases). This CDR3 is 15 amino acids long. The V and J ends lost 2 bases and 4 bases respectively, with 13 bases between them. Germline loops: CDR1 SGHTA, CDR2 FQGTGA. The CDR3 reads CASSLFPGNPDTQYF. The CDR3 DNA is TGTGCCAGCAGCTTATTTCCAGGGAATCCAGATACGCAGTATTTT.

This rearrangement joins TRBV19 to TRBJ1-1, with D possibly being TRBD1 (6 bases). Trimming left V 4 bases short and J 11 bases short, with 14 bases between. The germline CDR1 and CDR2 sequences are LNHDA and SQIVND (reference sequence). CDR3 length: 12 amino acids. The CDR3 sequence is CASSTGDMGAFF. In DNA, the CDR3 is TGTGCCAGTAGTACAGGGGACATGGGGGCTTTCTTT. Based on the CDR3 plus reference TRBV19 and TRBJ1-1, the full variable domain is DGGITQSPKYLFRKEGQNVTLSCEQNLNHDAMYWYRQDPGQGLRLIYYSQIVNDFQKGDIAEGYSVSREKKESFPLTVTSAQKNPTAFYLCASSTGDMGAFFGQGTRLTVV.

The chain carries TRBV6-5 and TRBJ1-1, with a possible D match to TRBD1 (5 bases). V was pared by 0 bases and J by 8 bases, with 10 bases between. Germline V lookup: CDR1 MNHEY, CDR2 SVGAGI. This CDR3 has 13 residues. The CDR3 DNA reads TGTGCCAGCAGTTACTCCGGACATAACGAAGCTTTCTTT. It specifies CASSYSGHNEAFF.

This clone was seen once. The chain carries TRBV18 and TRBJ2-5; the match to TRBD1 covers 7 bases. The CDR3 has 16 amino acids. Germline V CDR1 and CDR2: KGHSH, LQKENI. J gave up 4 bases and V 6 bases, and 14 bases lay outside the gene matches. The CDR3 spells CASSRSPGTGAETQYF. The CDR3 bases are TGTGCCAGCTCTCGCTCCCCGGGCACAGGGGCAGAGACCCAGTACTTC. Using reference TRBV18 and TRBJ2-5 for the parts outside the CDR3, the full variable domain is NAGVMQNPRHLVRRRGQEARLRCSPMKGHSHVYWYRQLPEEGLKFMVYLQKENIIDESGMPKERFSAEFPKEGPSILRIQQVVRGDSAAYFCASSRSPGTGAETQYFGPGTRLLVL.

Here the CDR3 DNA reads TGTGCCATCAGTGAGGGACAGGGATCCTACGAGCAGTACTTC. This translates into CAISEGQGSYEQYF. The gene calls are TRBV10-3 and TRBJ2-7, with 8 nucleotides matching TRBD1. Germline V lookup: CDR1 ENHRY, CDR2 SYGVKD. The CDR3 loop spans 14 amino acids. V shed 2 bases, J shed 1 base, and the junction held 1 base outside the gene matches.

The chain carries TRBV5-8 and TRBJ2-5, with D possibly matching TRBD1 (5 bases). CDR1 is SGHTS and CDR2 is YDEGEE in the germline V gene. The CDR3 consists of 13 residues. V gave up 7 bases and J gave up 4 bases, with 14 bases separating them. The CDR3 region is CASGAYFGETQYF. The CDR3 DNA follows: TGTGCCAGCGGGGCCTACTTCGGAGAGACCCAGTACTTC.

The genes are TRBV6-2 or TRBV6-3 and TRBJ2-7, with a possible D match to TRBD2 (6 bases). Trimming pared 3 bases from V and 5 bases from J, leaving 11 bases between. CDR1 MNHEY and CDR2 SVGEGT come from the germline V gene. The CDR3 is 13 residues long. CDR3 in amino acids: CASSYGGLNEQYF. The CDR3, as DNA: TGTGCCAGCAGTTATGGGGGGTTAAACGAGCAGTACTTC.

This chain joins TRBV7-2 and TRBJ2-7; TRBD2 aligns across 10 bases. Trimming removed 6 bases from V and 2 bases from J; junction bases left unmatched: 4. The V gene's germline CDR1 is SGHTA and CDR2 FQGNSA. This CDR3 has 14 residues. CDR3 sequence: CASRLSGGPYEQYF. CDR3 in DNA: TGTGCCAGCAGACTTAGCGGGGGGCCCTACGAGCAGTACTTC.

J is TRBJ2-5 and V is TRBV2; 7 bases fit TRBD1. CDR3 length: 12 amino acids. J lost 2 bases, V lost 6 bases, and 0 bases had no gene match. CDR1 SNHLY and CDR2 FYNNEI come from the germline V gene. For the CDR3, the DNA is TGTGCCAGCAGGGGACAGCAAGAGACCCAGTACTTC. It is translated as CASRGQQETQYF.

V usage is TRBV19 and J usage is TRBJ1-2, with D unresolved. This CDR3 region has 14 residues. The germline CDR1 and CDR2 sequences are LNHDA and SQIVND (reference sequence). With 5 bases removed from V and 0 bases from J, the gap between germline ends came to 10 bases. Here the CDR3 reads CASSPRIANYGYTF. As DNA, the CDR3 is TGTGCCAGTAGTCCCAGGATCGCTAACTATGGCTACACCTTC. Based on the CDR3 plus reference TRBV19 and TRBJ1-2, the full variable domain is DGGITQSPKYLFRKEGQNVTLSCEQNLNHDAMYWYRQDPGQGLRLIYYSQIVNDFQKGDIAEGYSVSREKKESFPLTVTSAQKNPTAFYLCASSPRIANYGYTFGSGTRLTVV.

This clone is a singleton in its sample. The J gene is TRBJ1-3, the V gene TRBV11-2; no reliable D call. This CDR3 contains 14 residues. Trimming took 10 bases from V and 0 from J, leaving 13 bases between them. Germline CDR1 is SGHAT and CDR2 is FQNNGV. The chain's CDR3 is CAIRGGTSGNTIYF. The CDR3 DNA reads TGTGCCATCCGGGGAGGAACCTCTGGAAACACCATATATTTT.

V usage is TRBV5-4 and J usage is TRBJ1-5, with D unclear. V was clipped by 0 bases and J by 1 base, with 5 bases between them. This CDR3 contains 14 residues. Per germline, CDR1 SGHNT and CDR2 YYREEE (reference sequence). The CDR3 DNA sequence: TGTGCCAGCAGCTTGGGAGGGAGCAATCAGCCCCAGCATTTT. This gives the protein CASSLGGSNQPQHF.

This chain uses TRBV12-3 or TRBV12-4 with TRBJ1-4; TRBD1 matches at 7 bases. V shed 6 bases and J 8 bases; nucleotides not matched to a gene: 6. This CDR3 has 13 amino acids. For the CDR3, the DNA is TGTGCCAGCAGGTCACAGGGGCTCGAAAAACTGTTTTTT. Amino acid sequence: CASRSQGLEKLFF.

This clone came up once. The chain employs TRBV30 and TRBJ2-1; 10 bases align to TRBD2. The trim removed 4 bases at V and 4 bases at J, leaving 1 base unmatched. The CDR3 has 13 amino acids. CDR1 is GTSNPN, CDR2 SVGIG, per germline (reference sequence). The CDR3 DNA reads TGTGCCTGGACTAGCGGGAGTTACAATGAGCAGTTCTTC. Its protein is CAWTSGSYNEQFF. The variable domain in full, completed from reference TRBV30 and TRBJ2-1, reads SQTIHQWPATLVQPVGSPLSLECTVEGTSNPNLYWYRQAAGRGLQLLFYSVGIGQISSEVPQNLSASRPQDRQFILSSKKLLLSDSGFYLCAWTSGSYNEQFFGPGTRLTVL.

The J gene is TRBJ1-1, the V gene TRBV28, with D unclear. The CDR3 has 10 amino acids. The germline V gene encodes CDR1 MDHEN and CDR2 SYDVKM. V was pared by 4 bases and J by 8 bases, with 5 bases between. CDR3 sequence (DNA): TGTGCCAGCAGTTCATTCGAAGCTTTCTTT. Its protein is CASSSFEAFF. The complete variable domain, with remaining parts taken from reference TRBV28 and TRBJ1-1, reads DVKVTQSSRYLVKRTGEKVFLECVQDMDHENMFWYRQDPGLGLRLIYFSYDVKMKEKGDIPEGYSVSREKKERFSLILESASTNQTSMYLCASSSFEAFFGQGTRLTVV.

The V call is TRBV19, the J call TRBJ2-7; TRBD1 matches at 7 bases. This CDR3 has 14 residues. The germline V gene encodes CDR1 LNHDA and CDR2 SQIVND (reference sequence). V lost 5 bases and J lost 2; bases outside the gene matches: 6. The CDR3 region has the DNA TGTGCCAGTAGTCCCTGGGACAGACCCTACGAGCAGTACTTC. Protein sequence: CASSPWDRPYEQYF.

CDR3 sequence reads: CASSRGQGTGELFF. The CDR3 DNA follows: TGTGCCAGCAGCCGAGGACAGGGCACCGGGGAGCTGTTTTTT. The chain is built from TRBV27 and TRBJ2-2, with 8 positions matching TRBD1. Germline V gene sequence: CDR1 MNHEY, CDR2 SMNVEV (reference sequence). J gave up 4 bases and V 6 bases, and 4 bases lay outside the gene matches. This CDR3 has 14 amino acids.

The table lists this clone with a count of one. This rearrangement joins TRBV9 to TRBJ1-2, with 7 bases fitting TRBD1. Germline V lookup: CDR1 SGDLS, CDR2 YYNGEE. The ends lost 7 bases at V and 10 bases at J; junction bases unmatched: 16. The CDR3 has 14 residues. The CDR3 reads CASQRTTGAGDYTF. The DNA for the CDR3 is TGTGCCAGCCAACGAACAACAGGGGCCGGGGACTACACCTTC.

V is TRBV6-2 or TRBV6-3 and J is TRBJ1-6, with D tentatively TRBD1 (5 bases). The CDR3 consists of 19 residues. V dropped 0 bases and J dropped 3 bases, with 18 bases sitting between them. Germline V lookup: CDR1 MNHEY, CDR2 SVGEGT. The CDR3 sequence is CASSYSKGARANYNSPLHF. The CDR3 DNA sequence: TGTGCCAGCAGTTACTCGAAAGGTGCCAGGGCGAACTATAATTCACCCCTCCACTTT.